These T cell receptor beta chains were read from a single sample in a study of T-cell reconstitution after alpha-beta-depleted transplantation in children. Each CDR3 protein is one row after TCRdb ran MiXCR on the PCR reads. The top ten hold around 14% of the sample, which has around 600,000 distinct CDR3 sequences, about 23% seen once. Source: PBMCs, mostly from graft donor cells, taken 360 days after TCRalphabeta/CD19-depleted stem cell transplant. The receptor source for this set is a boy less than two years old who had a stem cell transplant for acute myeloid leukemia, so the T cells may come from the graft donor. The CDR3 runs from the conserved cysteine through the conserved F or W. D genes are given only for firm matches. Expanded clones get a size class; other rows say once, few or many, or leave the size out.

J | D | size | V | CDR3 | DNA
TRBJ1-4 | TRBD1 | . | TRBV15 | CATSTGDRDYEKLFF | TGTGCCACCAGCACAGGGGACAGGGATTATGAAAAACTGTTTTTT
TRBJ2-1 | TRBD2 | . | TRBV20-1 | CSALAGGPRDEQFF | TGCAGTGCCCTAGCGGGGGGGCCTAGGGATGAGCAGTTCTTC
TRBJ2-3 | . | many | TRBV20-1 | CSATSVKGIDTQYF | TGCAGTGCTACTAGCGTAAAAGGAATAGATACGCAGTATTTT
TRBJ2-3 | . | . | TRBV9 | CASSPAGGPGTQYF | TGTGCCAGCAGCCCTGCCGGGGGGCCGGGTACGCAGTATTTT
TRBJ2-7 | . | many | TRBV19 | CASSIGPRLLYEQYF | TGTGCCAGTAGTATAGGGCCCCGGCTACTATACGAGCAGTACTTC
TRBJ1-5 | . | . | TRBV4-2 | CASSQGTIQPQHF | TGTGCCAGCAGCCAAGGGACGATCCAGCCCCAGCATTTT
TRBJ2-1 | . | . | TRBV15 | CATRPRGLSYNEQFF | TGTGCCACCAGGCCCCGGGGGCTCTCCTACAATGAGCAGTTCTTC
TRBJ2-3 | . | . | TRBV28 | CASRLGPDTQYF | TGTGCCAGCAGACTAGGCCCAGATACGCAGTATTTT
TRBJ1-1 | TRBD1 | few | TRBV2 | CASNHPGQAVLGYTEAFF | TGTGCCAGCAATCACCCGGGACAGGCCGTTTTAGGGTACACTGAAGCTTTCTTT
TRBJ1-6 | . | . | TRBV12-3/TRBV12-4 | CASSFEGTLADYNSPLHF | TGTGCCAGCAGTTTCGAGGGTACCCTGGCGGACTATAATTCACCCCTCCACTTT
TRBJ1-1 | . | few | TRBV7-9 | CASSAQGYNTEAFF | TGTGCCAGCAGCGCCCAGGGATATAACACTGAAGCTTTCTTT
TRBJ2-3 | TRBD1 | few | TRBV20-1 | CSAHSRDRGDTQYF | TGCAGTGCTCATTCCCGGGACAGGGGAGATACGCAGTATTTT
TRBJ1-5 | . | . | TRBV12-3/TRBV12-4 | CASRTSGGNQPQHF | TGTGCCAGCAGGACCTCAGGGGGCAATCAGCCCCAGCATTTT
TRBJ1-5 | . | . | TRBV29-1 | CSVEGGVGQPQHF | TGCAGCGTTGAAGGTGGGGTGGGTCAGCCCCAGCATTTT
TRBJ2-5 | . | many | TRBV29-1 | CSVDLVEETQYF | TGCAGCGTTGACCTGGTGGAAGAGACCCAGTACTTC
TRBJ2-1 | . | few | TRBV10-2 | CASSEIPREAHNEQFF | TGCGCCAGCAGTGAGATCCCCAGGGAAGCCCACAATGAGCAGTTCTTC
TRBJ2-3 | TRBD1 | many | TRBV24-1 | CATSSDRGRDTQYF | TGTGCCACCAGCTCGGACAGGGGGAGAGATACGCAGTATTTT